This TCR beta chain came from a study of T cell responses to AZD1222 COVID-19 vaccine. Study-wide context: Whether given at about 4 or about 12 weeks, second doses were pooled.

Comment on this clone: Its antigen is not known.

The CDR3 covers 12 residues. The V segment lost 4 bases and the J segment 8 bases; nucleotides outside the gene matches: 4. Germline V CDR1 and CDR2: SGHVS, FQNEAQ. Clones were read by immunoSEQ multiplex PCR, and TCRdb kept only the in-frame ones, dropping some. The table lists just under 100,000 clones, more than 70% of them singletons. Notes on the study in general: Reportedly, close to half of spike-specific TCRs are directed against unmutated variant regions. Females outnumbered males among donors, who were mostly white British; clonal diversity was possibly underestimated. Only six or seven AZD1222 recipients tested seropositive at baseline.

This receptor was taken from an adult in good health. The chain carries TRBV7-8 and TRBJ1-2, with 7 bases lining up with TRBD1. The sample in question was peripheral blood, obtained on day 0 of AZD1222 vaccination. The CDR3 DNA reads TGTGCCAGCAGCTACGACAGGGACGGCTACACCTTC. Protein product: CASSYDRDGYTF. Together with reference TRBV7-8 and TRBJ1-2, the CDR3 gives the full variable domain: GAGVSQSPRYKVAKRGQDVALRCDPISGHVSLFWYQQALGQGPEFLTYFQNEAQLDKSGLPSDRFFAERPEGSVSTLKIQRTQQEDSAVYLCASSYDRDGYTFGSGTRLTVV.